Below, 15 T cell receptor beta chains from the same sample are listed, as sequenced in a study of blood T cell repertoires in COVID-19. The protocol was immunoSEQ multiplex PCR, while the TCRdb copy is restricted to in-frame clones and leaves out a portion. Seen here are about 48,000 clones, over 80% observed once, and the top ten hold around 50%. The source material was peripheral blood. The receptors stem from a man between 65 and 80 years old with acute or convalescent COVID-19.

This chain connects TRBV12-3 or TRBV12-4 to TRBJ1-2; weak D call: TRBD1 (5 bases). V was trimmed by 7 bases and J by 6 bases, leaving 15 bases between them. This CDR3 has 13 amino acids. The DNA for the CDR3 is TGTGCCAGCACCCTGACAGTAGAAGATGGCTACACCTTC. Translated: CASTLTVEDGYTF.

The gene calls are TRBV7-2 and TRBJ2-5; maybe TRBD1 (5 bases). The CDR3 is 14 residues long. The germline V gene has CDR1 SGHTA and CDR2 FQGNSA. Trimming left V 2 bases short and J 4 bases short, with 11 bases between. CDR3 sequence: CASSLSAQGETQYF. CDR3 in DNA: TGTGCCAGCAGCTTAAGCGCTCAGGGAGAGACCCAGTACTTC.

The chain couples TRBV14 to TRBJ2-1, with 10 bases that match TRBD2. The V segment lost 1 base and the J segment 6 bases; nucleotides outside the gene matches: 3. Germline V CDR1 and CDR2: SGHDN, FVKESK. CDR3 length: 15 amino acids. CDR3 DNA sequence: TGTGCCAGCAGCCAAGCAGGACTAGCGGTCAATGAGCAGTTCTTC. Protein: CASSQAGLAVNEQFF.

This rearrangement joins TRBV6-6 to TRBJ1-1; possibly TRBD1 for D (6 bases). The germline V gene encodes CDR1 MNHNY and CDR2 SVGAGI (reference sequence). CDR3 length: 16 residues. The V end lost 6 bases, the J end lost 0 bases, and 17 bases lay between the germline ends. The CDR3 DNA is TGTGCCAGCAGCGATCCTACAGGGCCAATGAACACTGAAGCTTTCTTT. Translation: CASSDPTGPMNTEAFF.

The V gene is TRBV7-9, the J gene TRBJ1-2; D gene uncertain. V lost 5 bases to trimming and J lost 2 bases, with 6 bases between them. The CDR3 contains 12 residues. Germline CDR1 SEHNR, CDR2 FQNEAQ (reference sequence). DNA of the CDR3: TGTGCCAGCAGCGCTCAGAACTATGGCTACACCTTC. This translates into CASSAQNYGYTF.

The gene calls are TRBV6-2 or TRBV6-3 and TRBJ1-4; 10 nucleotides line up with TRBD1. Losses at the gene ends were 0 bases for V and 3 bases for J; bases not matched to a gene: 4. The CDR3 runs 17 residues. The germline V gene encodes CDR1 MNHEY and CDR2 SVGEGT. The CDR3 region is CASSYSTGGDPNEKLFF. CDR3 sequence (DNA): TGTGCCAGCAGTTACTCGACAGGGGGCGACCCTAATGAAAAACTGTTTTTT.

The V call is TRBV5-4, the J call TRBJ1-4, with D tentatively TRBD1 (5 bases). The germline CDR1 and CDR2 sequences are SGHNT and YYREEE (reference sequence). The germline V and J ends were trimmed by 0 bases and 7 bases, with 7 bases remaining between them. The CDR3 has 13 amino acids. CDR3 sequence: CASSLAGIEKLFF. For the CDR3, the DNA is TGTGCCAGCAGCTTGGCAGGGATTGAAAAACTGTTTTTT.

The chain employs TRBV4-1 and TRBJ2-3; D is undetermined. Trimming left V 0 bases short and J 4 bases short, with 14 bases between. Germline V gene data show CDR1 as MGHRA and CDR2 as YSYEKL. CDR3 length: 16 amino acids. The CDR3 protein is CASSQDDRLGADTQYF. The CDR3 DNA sequence: TGCGCCAGCAGCCAAGATGACCGTCTTGGAGCAGATACGCAGTATTTT.

A single count supports this clone. V usage is TRBV30 and J usage is TRBJ2-7; D might be TRBD2 (5 bases). The V end was cut by 0 bases, the J end by 3 bases, with 12 bases between. Germline CDR1 is GTSNPN and CDR2 is SVGIG (reference sequence). This CDR3 spans 14 amino acids. The CDR3 nucleotides are TGTGCCTGGAGTGTTGCGGGTATGAACTACGAGCAGTACTTC. This encodes CAWSVAGMNYEQYF.

This CDR3 reads CASSSTQLAGTGTSHYTF. In DNA, the CDR3 is TGCGCCAGCAGCTCGACACAACTAGCCGGGACAGGGACTTCCCACTACACCTTC. This sequence joins TRBV5-1 and TRBJ1-2, with 9 bases matching TRBD1. Trimming removed 3 bases from V and 10 bases from J; junction bases left unmatched: 22. The CDR3 is 18 amino acids. From germline, CDR1 is SGHRS and CDR2 YFSETQ.

A single count supports this clone. The chain joins TRBV5-8 to TRBJ1-5, with 8 bases fitting TRBD1. The CDR3 is 16 residues long. Looked up from germline, CDR1 is SGHTS and CDR2 is YDEGEE. The ends lost 1 base at V and 2 bases at J; junction bases unmatched: 5. DNA for the CDR3: TGTGCCAGCAGCTTGAATACGGGACAGGGCAATCAGCCCCAGCATTTT. Its protein is CASSLNTGQGNQPQHF.

The rearrangement joins TRBV28 to TRBJ2-3, with D possibly matching TRBD2 (5 bases). CDR1 is MDHEN and CDR2 is SYDVKM in the germline V gene. The CDR3 has 15 amino acids. V was trimmed by 6 bases and J by 6 bases, leaving 19 bases between them. The CDR3 region has the DNA TGTGCCAGCAGCCCGCCAGCGGTGAGATGGGATACGCAGTATTTT. Translation: CASSPPAVRWDTQYF.

This chain connects TRBV24-1 to TRBJ2-2; 10 bases fit TRBD1. Germline V CDR1 and CDR2: KGHDR, SFDVKD. CDR3 length equals 17 residues. V was pared by 4 bases and J by 4 bases, with 8 bases of the junction left unmatched. This chain's CDR3 is CATSDQRQGAGTGELFF. CDR3 bases: TGTGCCACCAGTGACCAAAGACAGGGGGCGGGCACCGGGGAGCTGTTTTTT.

This clone was observed a few times. This chain links TRBV19 with TRBJ1-1; TRBD1 is a possible D gene (6 bases). CDR1 LNHDA and CDR2 SQIVND come from the germline V gene (reference sequence). The CDR3 runs 14 residues. The ends were cut back, 5 bases at V and 0 bases at J, with 10 bases in the middle. CDR3 region: CASSPRTVNTEAFF. CDR3 bases: TGTGCCAGTAGTCCTCGGACAGTGAACACTGAAGCTTTCTTT.

In its sample, this clone is large. The chain is built from TRBV6-6 and TRBJ2-2; D is ambiguous. The CDR3 spans 16 residues. Germline CDR1 MNHNY, CDR2 SVGAGI (reference sequence). V gave up 0 bases and J gave up 0 bases, with 8 bases separating them. CDR3 loop: CASSYSRLANTGELFF. CDR3 nucleotides: TGTGCCAGCAGTTACTCGCGTTTGGCGAACACCGGGGAGCTGTTTTTT.